The 25 T cell receptor beta chains listed next were all sequenced from one sample in a study of blood T cell repertoires in COVID-19. Here immunoSEQ multiplex PCR was the method, and the copy in TCRdb shows in-frame clones only, minus some. The data contain roughly 280,000 clones, over 85% of them singletons. Specimen: PBMCs or T cells enriched from blood (not recorded which). These receptors came from a woman in her fifties or sixties who had recovered from COVID-19.

This chain joins TRBV11-3 and TRBJ2-5, with 7 bases that match TRBD1. Germline assignment: CDR1 SGHNT and CDR2 YENEEA. The V segment lost 6 bases and the J segment 2 bases; nucleotides outside the gene matches: 3. The CDR3 contains 13 residues. The CDR3 bases are TGTGCCAGCAGAGACAGGGAACAAGAGACCCAGTACTTC. Its translation is CASRDREQETQYF.

Notes on this clone: An end of the junction does not agree with germline; a read error may underlie this. This rearrangement joins TRBV7-7 to TRBJ1-6; 7 bases line up with TRBD1. From germline, CDR1 is SSHAT and CDR2 FNYEAQ (reference sequence). There are 15 residues in the CDR3. CDR3 loop: CASSTSDRPNSPLHF. The DNA for the CDR3 is TGTGCTAGCAGCACCTCGGACAGGCCAAATTCACCCCTCCACTTT.

This clone showed up just once. This chain connects TRBV30 to TRBJ1-5, with D perhaps TRBD1 (6 bases). Per germline, CDR1 GTSNPN and CDR2 SVGIG (reference sequence). Between the trimmed V and J ends, which lost 2 bases and 0 bases, there was a span of 11 bases. The length of the CDR3 is 15 residues. CDR3 DNA sequence: TGTGCCTGGAGTTTAGGGACATTTAGCAATCAGCCCCAGCATTTT. Its translation: CAWSLGTFSNQPQHF.

The chain uses TRBV5-1 and TRBJ1-5, with D hard to call. The CDR3 runs to 14 residues. Between the trimmed V and J ends, which lost 4 bases and 5 bases, there was a span of 13 bases. Germline CDR1 is SGHRS and CDR2 is YFSETQ. The CDR3 sequence: CASSTGEGDQPQHF. The CDR3 region has the DNA TGCGCCAGCAGCACCGGGGAGGGCGATCAGCCCCAGCATTTT.

The chain has TRBV3-1 (or the pseudogene TRBV3-2) and TRBJ1-5; D is unresolved. There are 14 residues in the CDR3. CDR1 and CDR2 from the germline V gene are LGHDT and YNNKEL (reference sequence). V was cut by 0 bases and J by 0 bases, with 3 bases left in between. The CDR3 nucleotides are TGTGCCAGCAGCCAAGACTATAGCAATCAGCCCCAGCATTTT. Translated, it gives CASSQDYSNQPQHF.

This clone was detected once. This chain connects TRBV2 to TRBJ1-4, with 10 nucleotides matching TRBD1. Per the germline V gene, CDR1 is SNHLY and CDR2 is FYNNEI. The junction had 3 bases not matched to a gene; V was cut back by 2 bases and J by 12 bases. The CDR3 sequence is 13 residues long. The CDR3 here is CASSESDRGELFF. CDR3 DNA: TGTGCCAGCAGTGAATCGGACAGGGGGGAACTGTTTTTT.

The chain employs TRBV7-9 and TRBJ1-1, with 7 bases matching TRBD1. This CDR3 contains 12 residues. Germline V gives CDR1 SEHNR, CDR2 FQNEAQ (reference sequence). With 6 bases clipped from V and 11 bases from J, the junction kept 9 bases outside the gene matches. The DNA of the CDR3 is TGTGCCAGCAGTCAGGGACAGTCTTTTGCTTTCTTT. It specifies CASSQGQSFAFF. The variable domain in full, with the rest retrieved from reference TRBV7-9 and TRBJ1-1, is DTGVSQNPRHKITKRGQNVTFRCDPISEHNRLYWYRQTLGQGPEFLTYFQNEAQLEKSRLLSDRFSAERPKGSFSTLEIQRTEQGDSAMYLCASSQGQSFAFFGQGTRLTVV.

The chain employs TRBV7-2 and TRBJ1-5; D gene uncertain. Germline values: CDR1 SGHTA, CDR2 FQGNSA. The germline V and J ends were trimmed by 10 bases and 0 bases, with 13 bases remaining between them. The length of the CDR3 is 14 residues. As DNA, the CDR3 is TGTGCCATCCAGCTGGGAGTTAGCAATCAGCCCCAGCATTTT. It yields the protein CAIQLGVSNQPQHF.

The genes are TRBV7-9 and TRBJ1-1; D remains ambiguous. V lost 8 bases and J 5 bases, leaving 21 bases between the germline ends. Germline V gene sequence: CDR1 SEHNR, CDR2 FQNEAQ (reference sequence). The CDR3 runs 15 residues. This CDR3 reads CASRTTGSLGTEAFF. The CDR3 DNA reads TGTGCCAGCCGCACCACCGGGAGCCTGGGGACTGAAGCTTTCTTT.

The chain carries TRBV19 and TRBJ2-7, with 8 bases fitting TRBD2. J was trimmed by 1 base and V by 2 bases; bases with no gene match: 7. The CDR3 spans 16 residues. Germline values: CDR1 LNHDA, CDR2 SQIVND (reference sequence). In nucleotides, the CDR3 is TGTGCCAGTAGTATAACGAGTAGCGGGAATTCCTACGAGCAGTACTTC. This translates into CASSITSSGNSYEQYF.

The V and J genes are TRBV18 and TRBJ2-3; no firm D call. Trimming took 4 bases from V and 6 from J, leaving 11 bases between them. The CDR3 is 13 residues long. The germline V gene has CDR1 KGHSH and CDR2 LQKENI. CDR3 loop: CASSRNREDTQYF. CDR3 bases: TGTGCCAGCTCACGAAACCGCGAGGATACGCAGTATTTT.

V is TRBV2 and J is TRBJ1-5; TRBD1 might be the D (6 bases). The CDR3 sequence is 11 residues long. The germline CDR1 and CDR2 sequences are SNHLY and FYNNEI. V was trimmed by 6 bases and J by 7 bases, leaving 7 bases between them. DNA for the CDR3: TGTGCCAGCAGACAGGGCCAGCCCCAGCATTTT. This sequence encodes CASRQGQPQHF.

The chain recombines TRBV5-1 with TRBJ2-3, with 7 bases that match TRBD1. CDR3 size: 14 residues. Germline V gene lookup returns CDR1 SGHRS and CDR2 YFSETQ. Unmatched junction bases numbered 3, after V lost 0 bases and J lost 5 bases. The CDR3 sequence is CASSLATGLDTQYF. CDR3 DNA: TGCGCCAGCAGCTTGGCGACAGGGTTAGATACGCAGTATTTT. Based on the CDR3 plus reference TRBV5-1 and TRBJ2-3, the full variable domain is KAGVTQTPRYLIKTRGQQVTLSCSPISGHRSVSWYQQTPGQGLQFLFEYFSETQRNKGNFPGRFSGRQFSNSRSEMNVSTLELGDSALYLCASSLATGLDTQYFGPGTRLTVL.

The chain recombines TRBV19 with TRBJ2-3; 16 nucleotides line up with TRBD2. The CDR3 loop spans 19 amino acids. Trimming cost V 6 bases and J 0 bases; bases outside gene matches: 9. The germline V gene has CDR1 LNHDA and CDR2 SQIVND (reference sequence). This CDR3 reads CASSPTGTSGRASTDTQYF. The CDR3 DNA sequence: TGTGCCAGTAGCCCCACCGGGACTAGCGGGAGGGCAAGCACAGATACGCAGTATTTT.

This chain uses TRBV7-3 with TRBJ1-1; D call uncertain. Trimming pared 1 base from V and 5 bases from J, leaving 8 bases between. The germline V gene has CDR1 SGHTA and CDR2 FQGTGA. This CDR3 comprises 13 residues. The CDR3 coding sequence is TGTGCCAGCAGCTTAAGGATGGAGACTGAAGCTTTCTTT. Residues: CASSLRMETEAFF.

V usage is TRBV5-1 and J usage is TRBJ2-1, with 11 bases fitting TRBD1. The V and J ends lost 4 bases and 6 bases, in that order; junction bases with no gene match: 6. The CDR3 contains 15 residues. Germline-derived CDR1 and CDR2 are SGHRS and YFSETQ. The CDR3 sequence: CASSPDGQGANEQFF. Here the CDR3 DNA reads TGCGCCAGCAGCCCGGACGGACAGGGGGCCAATGAGCAGTTCTTC.

Here the CDR3 reads CATSRERPHSGNTIYF. The CDR3 DNA reads as TGTGCCACCAGCAGAGAGAGGCCGCACTCTGGAAACACCATATATTTT. The V and J genes are TRBV15 and TRBJ1-3; D gene ambiguous. The V and J ends lost 0 bases and 0 bases respectively, with 9 bases between them. The CDR3 extends over 16 amino acids. The germline V gene has CDR1 LNHNV and CDR2 YYDKDF (reference sequence).

This clone was seen many times. The chain uses TRBV11-3 and TRBJ2-1, with a possible D match to TRBD2 (6 bases). The CDR3 has 13 amino acids. Germline assignment: CDR1 SGHNT and CDR2 YENEEA. V lost 11 bases, J lost 7 bases, and 18 bases lay in between. The CDR3 DNA reads as TGTGCCTCGACGGGGGACTTGGGGAATGAGCAGTTCTTC. Translation gives CASTGDLGNEQFF.

The rearrangement joins TRBV12-3 or TRBV12-4 to TRBJ1-2; D gene ambiguous. Between the trimmed V and J ends, which lost 3 bases and 8 bases, there was a span of 7 bases. This CDR3 is built from 11 residues. The CDR3, as DNA: TGTGCCAGCAGTTTTGGGGAGGGCTACACCTTC. Its translation: CASSFGEGYTF.

This clone was detected only once. This chain joins TRBV27 and TRBJ1-1; 7 bases map to TRBD1. The CDR3 length is 15 residues. In germline, CDR1 is MNHEY, CDR2 SMNVEV (reference sequence). V lost 8 bases to trimming and J lost 5 bases; unmatched junction nucleotides: 14. This chain's CDR3 is CASLPKNRGWTEAFF. The CDR3 nucleotides are TGTGCCAGCCTCCCTAAAAACAGGGGTTGGACTGAAGCTTTCTTT.

This chain links TRBV7-8 with TRBJ2-2; the match to TRBD2 covers 8 bases. Unmatched junction bases numbered 4, after V lost 1 base and J lost 3 bases. The CDR3 runs 16 residues. The germline CDR1 and CDR2 sequences are SGHVS and FQNEAQ. The CDR3 is CASSLGWREDTGELFF. Written as DNA, the CDR3 is TGTGCCAGCAGCTTAGGCTGGCGGGAGGACACCGGGGAGCTGTTTTTT. Based on the CDR3 plus reference TRBV7-8 and TRBJ2-2, the full variable domain is GAGVSQSPRYKVAKRGQDVALRCDPISGHVSLFWYQQALGQGPEFLTYFQNEAQLDKSGLPSDRFFAERPEGSVSTLKIQRTQQEDSAVYLCASSLGWREDTGELFFGEGSRLTVL.

This clone was detected a few times. The V call is TRBV7-6, the J call TRBJ2-1; D call uncertain. CDR1 and CDR2 from the germline V gene are SGHVS and FNYEAQ. The ends were cut back, 4 bases at V and 7 bases at J, with 11 bases in the middle. This CDR3 spans 13 amino acids. The CDR3 sequence is CASSSRPRNEQFF. In nucleotides, the CDR3 is TGTGCCAGCAGCTCCCGCCCTAGGAATGAGCAGTTCTTC.

A word on this clone: Since a much larger clone is just one base distant, this may be a read error. Other DNA sequences within the sample encode an identical CDR3. The chain combines TRBV27 with TRBJ2-6, with D hard to call. The CDR3 length is 14 residues. V was clipped by 6 bases and J by 0 bases, with 6 bases between them. Germline CDR1 and CDR2: MNHEY and SMNVEV (reference sequence). The CDR3 DNA reads as TGTGCCAGCAGCCCCCTCTCTGGGGCCAACGTCCTGACTTTC. This gives the protein CASSPLSGANVLTF.

V gene TRBV11-2 combines with J gene TRBJ2-7; TRBD2 matches 7 bases. V was clipped by 2 bases and J by 3 bases; unmatched bases: 4. The V gene's germline CDR1 is SGHAT and CDR2 FQNNGV. The CDR3 consists of 14 residues. The CDR3 loop is CASSLSGGHYEQYF. CDR3 coding DNA: TGTGCCAGCAGCTTATCGGGGGGTCACTACGAGCAGTACTTC.

The DNA for the CDR3 is TGTGCCAGCAGCTCCCAGGCGGGCATCCTCTATGGCTACACCTTC. Its translation is CASSSQAGILYGYTF. The rearrangement uses TRBV6-5 and TRBJ1-2; D call uncertain. This CDR3 has 15 amino acids. Germline V gives CDR1 MNHEY, CDR2 SVGAGI. Deletions cut 6 bases from V and 4 bases from J, with 18 bases between.